This TCR beta chain was captured by sequencing in a study of cytomegalovirus exposure and HLA in healthy donors. Looking at the study overall: Around 200 million T cells yielded 120 million or so unique TCR beta sequences, as an earlier analysis found. Study-wide results and caveats: The only immune exposure information that was available was CMV serostatus. There was a cluster of highly shared sequence variants that was likely a sequencing artifact. Presence/absence analyses rested on an assumption that sequencing depth was roughly uniform across donors.

Turning to this clone: The antigen is unknown.

The PCR contained 60 Vbeta and 13 Jbeta primers. Repertoires were generated with immunoSEQ multiplex PCR, while TCRdb's copy carries only in-frame clones and drops some. This table has 150,000 to 200,000 clones, more than 9.5% appearing once. The V and J ends lost 4 bases and 2 bases, in that order; junction bases with no gene match: 6. The germline CDR1 and CDR2 sequences are MNHEY and SVGAGI. CDR3 length equals 15 residues. The chain combines TRBV6-5 with TRBJ1-2, with 8 bases that match TRBD1. Source material: PBMCs. The clonotype was recovered from a man aged 50-59 years in good health and CMV-seropositive. CDR3 bases: TGTGCCAGCAGTTCATTCGGACAGGGCAACTATGGCTACACCTTC. Protein: CASSSFGQGNYGYTF.